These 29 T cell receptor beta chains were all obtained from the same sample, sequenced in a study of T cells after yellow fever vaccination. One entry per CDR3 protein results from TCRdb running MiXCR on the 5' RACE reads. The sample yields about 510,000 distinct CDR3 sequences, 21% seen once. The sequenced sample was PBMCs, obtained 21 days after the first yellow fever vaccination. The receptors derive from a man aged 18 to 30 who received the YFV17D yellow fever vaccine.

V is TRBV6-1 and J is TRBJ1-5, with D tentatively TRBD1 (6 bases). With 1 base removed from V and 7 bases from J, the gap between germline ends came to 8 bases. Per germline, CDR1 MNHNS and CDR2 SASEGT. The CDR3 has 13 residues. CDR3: CASSEERGQPQHF. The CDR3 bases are TGTGCCAGCAGTGAAGAAAGGGGGCAGCCCCAGCATTTT.

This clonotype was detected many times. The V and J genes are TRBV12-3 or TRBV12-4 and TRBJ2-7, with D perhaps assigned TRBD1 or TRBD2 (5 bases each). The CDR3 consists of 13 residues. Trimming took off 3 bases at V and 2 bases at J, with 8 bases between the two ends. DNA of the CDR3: TGTGCCAGCAGTTTCCAGGGACCCTACGAGCAGTACTTC. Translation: CASSFQGPYEQYF.

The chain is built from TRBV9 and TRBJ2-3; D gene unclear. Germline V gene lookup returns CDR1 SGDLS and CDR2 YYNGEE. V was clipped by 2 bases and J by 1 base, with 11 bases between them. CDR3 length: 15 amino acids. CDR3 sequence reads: CASSVRHLRTDTQYF. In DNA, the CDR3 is TGTGCCAGCAGCGTTCGCCACCTACGCACAGATACGCAGTATTTT.

The CDR3 DNA follows: TGTGCCAGCAGTGAACAAGAGAACACTGAAGCTTTCTTT. Its translation: CASSEQENTEAFF. This rearrangement joins TRBV25-1 to TRBJ1-1, with D hard to call. The germline V gene encodes CDR1 MGHDK and CDR2 SYGVNS. Between the trimmed V and J ends, which lost 2 bases and 1 base, there was a span of 5 bases. The length of the CDR3 is 13 residues.

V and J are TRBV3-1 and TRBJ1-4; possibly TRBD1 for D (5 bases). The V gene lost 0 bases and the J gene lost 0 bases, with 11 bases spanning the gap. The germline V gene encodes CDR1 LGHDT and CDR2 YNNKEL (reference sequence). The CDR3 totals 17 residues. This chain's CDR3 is CASSQEGGLATNEKLFF. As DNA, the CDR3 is TGTGCCAGCAGCCAAGAGGGGGGACTTGCAACTAATGAAAAACTGTTTTTT.

CDR3 sequence (DNA): TGTGCCAGCAGCTTAGGCATGGCTTACGAGCAGTACGTC. It specifies CASSLGMAYEQYV. The chain joins TRBV7-2 to TRBJ2-7, with unresolved D. V lost 1 base, J lost 4 bases, and 8 bases lay in between. This CDR3 is 13 amino acids long. CDR1 SGHTA and CDR2 FQGNSA come from the germline V gene.

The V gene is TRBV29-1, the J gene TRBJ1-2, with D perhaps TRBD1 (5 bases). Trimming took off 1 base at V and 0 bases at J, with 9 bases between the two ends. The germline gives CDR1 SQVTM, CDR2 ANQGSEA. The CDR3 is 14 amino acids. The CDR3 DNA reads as TGCAGCGTTGAAGGCCGACAGTCTAACTATGGCTACACCTTC. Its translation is CSVEGRQSNYGYTF.

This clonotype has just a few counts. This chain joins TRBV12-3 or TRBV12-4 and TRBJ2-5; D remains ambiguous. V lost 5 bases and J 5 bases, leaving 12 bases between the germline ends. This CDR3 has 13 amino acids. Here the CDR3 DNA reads TGTGCCAGCAGTGTCGGAAGCTCGGAGACCCAGTACTTC. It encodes CASSVGSSETQYF.

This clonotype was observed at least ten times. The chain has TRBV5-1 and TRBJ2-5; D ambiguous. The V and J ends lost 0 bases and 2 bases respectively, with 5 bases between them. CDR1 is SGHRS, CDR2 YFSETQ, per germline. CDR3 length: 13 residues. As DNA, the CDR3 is TGCGCCAGCAGCTTGGGGGTACAAGAGACCCAGTACTTC. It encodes CASSLGVQETQYF.

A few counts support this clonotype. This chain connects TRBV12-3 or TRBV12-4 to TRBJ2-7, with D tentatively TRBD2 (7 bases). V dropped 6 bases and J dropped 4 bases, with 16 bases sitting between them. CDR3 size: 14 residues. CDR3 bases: TGTGCCAGCAGCTGGGGGGGCGGCGATTACGAGCAGTACTTC. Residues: CASSWGGGDYEQYF.

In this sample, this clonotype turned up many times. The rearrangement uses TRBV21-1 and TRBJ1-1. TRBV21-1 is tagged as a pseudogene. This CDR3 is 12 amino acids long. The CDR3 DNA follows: TGTGCCAGACAACTTAAAAGGACTGAAGCTTTCTTT. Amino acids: CARQLKRTEAFF.

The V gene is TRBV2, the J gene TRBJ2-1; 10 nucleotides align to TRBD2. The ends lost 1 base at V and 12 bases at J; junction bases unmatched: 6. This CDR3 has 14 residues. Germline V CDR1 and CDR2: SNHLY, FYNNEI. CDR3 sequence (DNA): TGTGCCAGCAGTGAAGTAAGCGGGGGGGATATGCAGTTCTTC. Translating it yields CASSEVSGGDMQFF.

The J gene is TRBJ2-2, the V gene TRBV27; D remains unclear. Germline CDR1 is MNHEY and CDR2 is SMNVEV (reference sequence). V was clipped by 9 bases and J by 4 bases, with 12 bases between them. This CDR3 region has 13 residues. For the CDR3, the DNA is TGTGCCAGTGCGTCTAGGGCCACCGGGGAGCTGTTTTTT. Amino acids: CASASRATGELFF.

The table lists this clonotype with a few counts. The CDR3 is CATSDSAVSTQYF. The CDR3 DNA is TGTGCCACCAGTGATTCAGCAGTCAGTACGCAGTATTTT. The chain joins TRBV24-1 to TRBJ2-3; D is unclear. The CDR3 covers 13 residues. Germline V gene data show CDR1 as KGHDR and CDR2 as SFDVKD. V lost 2 bases, J lost 8 bases, and 10 bases lay in between.

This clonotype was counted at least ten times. The CDR3 reads CSARGGAGGTEQYF. CDR3 nucleotide sequence: TGCAGTGCTAGAGGAGGCGCAGGTGGCACCGAGCAGTACTTC. This chain links TRBV20-1 with TRBJ2-7; no clear D gene. V lost 1 base and J 6 bases, leaving 16 bases between the germline ends. Germline-derived CDR1 and CDR2 are DFQATT and SNEGSKA (reference sequence). The length of the CDR3 is 14 residues.

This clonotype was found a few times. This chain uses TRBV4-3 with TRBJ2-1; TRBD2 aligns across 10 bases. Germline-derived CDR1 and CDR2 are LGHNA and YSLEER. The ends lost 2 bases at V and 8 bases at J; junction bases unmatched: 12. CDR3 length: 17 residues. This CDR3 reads CASSQPLAGGQGHEQFF. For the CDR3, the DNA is TGCGCCAGCAGCCAACCTTTAGCGGGGGGCCAAGGACATGAGCAGTTCTTC.

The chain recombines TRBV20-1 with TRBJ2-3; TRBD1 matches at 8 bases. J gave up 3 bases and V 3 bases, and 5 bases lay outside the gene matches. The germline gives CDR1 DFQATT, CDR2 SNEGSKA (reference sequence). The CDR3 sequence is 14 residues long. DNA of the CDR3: TGCAGTGCTAGGCAGGGGGCGCGAACAGATACGCAGTATTTT. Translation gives CSARQGARTDTQYF.

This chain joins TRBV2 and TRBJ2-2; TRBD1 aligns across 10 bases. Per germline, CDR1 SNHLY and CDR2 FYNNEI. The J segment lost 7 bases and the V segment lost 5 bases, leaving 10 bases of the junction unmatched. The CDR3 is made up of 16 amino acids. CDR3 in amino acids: CASSLRPGQGIGELFF. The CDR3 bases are TGTGCCAGCAGTTTGCGACCGGGACAGGGGATCGGGGAGCTGTTTTTT. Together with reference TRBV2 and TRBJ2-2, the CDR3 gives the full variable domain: EPEVTQTPSHQVTQMGQEVILRCVPISNHLYFYWYRQILGQKVEFLVSFYNNEISEKSEIFDDQFSVERPDGSNFTLKIRSTKLEDSAMYFCASSLRPGQGIGELFFGEGSRLTVL.

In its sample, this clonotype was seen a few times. CDR3 nucleotides: TGCAGTGCTAGAGATCTCGTGGGGGGGACGGAGACCCAGTACTTC. Translation gives CSARDLVGGTETQYF. This rearrangement joins TRBV20-1 to TRBJ2-5; TRBD2 agrees at 7 bases. Looked up from germline, CDR1 is DFQATT and CDR2 is SNEGSKA (reference sequence). The CDR3 totals 15 residues. With 0 bases clipped from V and 5 bases from J, the junction kept 9 bases outside the gene matches.

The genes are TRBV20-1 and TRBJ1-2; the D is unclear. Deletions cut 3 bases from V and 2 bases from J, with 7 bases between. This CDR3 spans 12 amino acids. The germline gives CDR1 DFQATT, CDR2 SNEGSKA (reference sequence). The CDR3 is CSASTENYGYTF. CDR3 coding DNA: TGCAGTGCTAGTACGGAGAACTATGGCTACACCTTC.

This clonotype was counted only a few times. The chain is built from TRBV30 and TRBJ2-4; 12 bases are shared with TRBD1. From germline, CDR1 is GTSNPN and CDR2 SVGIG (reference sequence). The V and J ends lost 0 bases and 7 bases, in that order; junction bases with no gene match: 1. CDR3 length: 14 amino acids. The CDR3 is CAWSVGTGGNIQYF. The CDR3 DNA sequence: TGTGCCTGGAGTGTTGGGACAGGGGGCAACATTCAGTACTTC.

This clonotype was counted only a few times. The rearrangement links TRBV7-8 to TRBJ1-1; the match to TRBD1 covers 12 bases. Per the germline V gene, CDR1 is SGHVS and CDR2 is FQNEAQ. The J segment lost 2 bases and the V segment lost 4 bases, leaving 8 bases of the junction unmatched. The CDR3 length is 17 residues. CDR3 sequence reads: CASSSRQGQGANTEAFF. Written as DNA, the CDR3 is TGTGCCAGCAGCTCAAGGCAGGGACAGGGGGCTAACACTGAAGCTTTCTTT.

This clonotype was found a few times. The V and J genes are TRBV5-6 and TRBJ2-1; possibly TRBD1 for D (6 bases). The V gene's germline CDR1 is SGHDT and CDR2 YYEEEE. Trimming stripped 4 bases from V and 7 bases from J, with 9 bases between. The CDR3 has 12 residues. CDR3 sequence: CASSPDRNEQFF. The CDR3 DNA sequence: TGTGCCAGCAGCCCGGACAGAAATGAGCAGTTCTTC.

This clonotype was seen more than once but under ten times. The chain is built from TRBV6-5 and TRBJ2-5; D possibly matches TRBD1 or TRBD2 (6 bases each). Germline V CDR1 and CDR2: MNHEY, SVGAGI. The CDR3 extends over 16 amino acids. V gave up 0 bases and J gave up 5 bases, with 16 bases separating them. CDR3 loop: CASSYSSTGAGETQYF. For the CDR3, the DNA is TGTGCCAGCAGTTACTCGAGTACGGGGGCTGGGGAGACCCAGTACTTC.

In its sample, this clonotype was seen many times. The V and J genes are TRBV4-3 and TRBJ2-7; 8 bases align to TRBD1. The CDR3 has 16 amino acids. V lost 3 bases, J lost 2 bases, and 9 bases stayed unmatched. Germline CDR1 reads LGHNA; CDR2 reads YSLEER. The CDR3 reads CASSQGPGTGAYEQYF. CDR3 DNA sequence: TGCGCCAGCAGCCAGGGACCCGGGACAGGAGCCTACGAGCAGTACTTC.

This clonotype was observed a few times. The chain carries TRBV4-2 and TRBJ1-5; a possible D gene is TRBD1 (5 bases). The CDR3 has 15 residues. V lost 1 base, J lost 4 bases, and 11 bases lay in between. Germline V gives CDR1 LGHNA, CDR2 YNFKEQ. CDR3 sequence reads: CASSQAGTGNQPQHF. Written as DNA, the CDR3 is TGTGCCAGCAGCCAAGCGGGGACGGGGAATCAGCCCCAGCATTTT.

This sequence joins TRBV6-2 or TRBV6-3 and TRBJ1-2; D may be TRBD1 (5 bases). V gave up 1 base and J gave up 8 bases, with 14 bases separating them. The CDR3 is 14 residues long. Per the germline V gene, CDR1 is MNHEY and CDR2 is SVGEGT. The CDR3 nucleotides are TGTGCCAGCAGTTACTTTGAGGGACCTGCAGGCTACACCTTC. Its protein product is CASSYFEGPAGYTF.

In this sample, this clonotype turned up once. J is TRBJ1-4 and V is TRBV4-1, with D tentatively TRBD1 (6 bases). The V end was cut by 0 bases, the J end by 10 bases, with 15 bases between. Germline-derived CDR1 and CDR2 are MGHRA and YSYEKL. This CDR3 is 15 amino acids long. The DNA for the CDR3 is TGCGCCAGCAGCCAAGAAATACAGGGAAGAGTAAAACTGTTTTTT. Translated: CASSQEIQGRVKLFF.

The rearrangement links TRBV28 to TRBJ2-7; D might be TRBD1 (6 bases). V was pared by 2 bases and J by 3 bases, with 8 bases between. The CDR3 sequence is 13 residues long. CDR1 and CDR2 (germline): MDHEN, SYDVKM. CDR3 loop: CASSLRQDYEQYV. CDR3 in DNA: TGTGCCAGCAGTTTAAGACAGGACTACGAGCAGTACGTC.